This entry lists 28 T cell receptor beta chains sequenced from one sample in a study of T-cell memory formation after mild COVID-19 (TCRdb year 2021). The library was generated by 5' RACE. The sequencer was an Illumina NovaSeq 6000. TCRdb cleaned the public reads at Q25 with fastp, built clones with MiXCR and kept in-frame beta chains. A single entry per CDR3 protein holds the most common genes and DNA from its merged rows. In all, the sample holds 150,000 to 200,000 distinct CDR3 sequences, and 9.5% to 13% of those were seen once. Of the sample, less than 4% is held by the ten largest clones. The sequenced sample was PBMCs or a T cell subset sorted from them (not recorded which). The receptor source for this set is a man between 18 and 35 years old who had mild COVID-19 (a few samples of this study predate the infection). The sample titles of this study are shuffled in the database, so cell type and time point are left out; the donor was told from shared clones.

The rearrangement uses TRBV27 and TRBJ1-3; 7 bases are a match to TRBD1. Per germline, CDR1 MNHEY and CDR2 SMNVEV (reference sequence). The CDR3 contains 16 residues. Losses at the gene ends were 6 bases for V and 9 bases for J; bases not matched to a gene: 17. The CDR3 coding sequence is TGTGCCAGCAGCCCAAAACCGGCAGGGGGGCAGGGCACCATATATTTT. Amino acids: CASSPKPAGGQGTIYF.

The V call is TRBV5-5, the J call TRBJ2-5; unclear D gene. Trimming stripped 2 bases from V and 1 base from J, with 6 bases between. The CDR3 extends over 13 amino acids. The germline V gene has CDR1 SGHKS and CDR2 YYEKEE (reference sequence). The CDR3 coding sequence is TGTGCCAGCAGCTTTCCGCTCCAAGAGACCCAGTACTTC. Its translation is CASSFPLQETQYF. The full variable domain, with the rest looked up from reference TRBV5-5 and TRBJ2-5, is DAGVTQSPTHLIKTRGQQVTLRCSPISGHKSVSWYQQVLGQGPQFIFQYYEKEERGRGNFPDRFSARQFPNYSSELNVNALLLGDSALYLCASSFPLQETQYFGPGTRLLVL.

The chain recombines TRBV18 with TRBJ2-3, with 10 bases aligning to TRBD1. Trimming at V came to 0 bases and at J to 5 bases, leaving 2 bases not matched to a gene. The CDR3 contains 15 residues. Germline V CDR1 and CDR2: KGHSH, LQKENI. The CDR3 DNA reads TGTGCCAGCTCACCACCGACAGGGGGCAGAGATACGCAGTATTTT. Its translation: CASSPPTGGRDTQYF.

This clonotype has more than one count but fewer than ten. The chain has TRBV30 and TRBJ2-4; the D is unclear. V was trimmed by 5 bases and J by 7 bases, leaving 12 bases between them. Germline lookup yields CDR1 GTSNPN and CDR2 SVGIG (reference sequence). The length of the CDR3 is 12 residues. DNA of the CDR3: TGTGCCTGGGGTCAGGACCAGAACATTCAGTACTTC. Protein: CAWGQDQNIQYF.

This rearrangement joins TRBV7-3 to TRBJ2-3; TRBD1 might be the D (5 bases). Trimming removed 4 bases at V and 6 bases at J, with 11 bases between. The CDR3 is 13 amino acids. From germline, CDR1 is SGHTA and CDR2 FQGTGA. CDR3 in amino acids: CASSSQNRDTQYF. DNA of the CDR3: TGTGCCAGCAGCTCGCAAAACAGGGATACGCAGTATTTT.

This clonotype has a count of ten or more. The rearrangement uses TRBV29-1 and TRBJ1-1; a weak D match, TRBD1 (6 bases). V lost 7 bases, J lost 1 base, and 16 bases lay in between. Germline V lookup: CDR1 SQVTM, CDR2 ANQGSEA. This CDR3 is 14 amino acids long. In DNA, the CDR3 is TGCAGCGCAATAGGGGGACAACCGAACACTGAAGCTTTCTTT. The encoded protein is CSAIGGQPNTEAFF.

This clonotype was seen many times. The chain carries TRBV5-1 and TRBJ1-6; weak D call: TRBD1 (6 bases). V lost 5 bases, J lost 10 bases, and 22 bases lay in between. CDR3 length: 16 amino acids. Germline V lookup: CDR1 SGHRS, CDR2 YFSETQ. CDR3 DNA sequence: TGCGCCAGCAGGAGGGGGTTGGAGTTTGGATACTCACCCCTCCACTTT. This sequence encodes CASRRGLEFGYSPLHF.

This clonotype was picked up a small number of times. The V gene is TRBV5-1, the J gene TRBJ2-1; 10 nucleotides line up with TRBD2. The V and J ends lost 4 bases and 9 bases, in that order; junction bases with no gene match: 10. The CDR3 runs 15 residues. Germline V gene sequence: CDR1 SGHRS, CDR2 YFSETQ. The CDR3: CASSPAGTSDTEQFF. For the CDR3, the DNA is TGCGCCAGCAGCCCAGCCGGGACTAGCGATACTGAGCAGTTCTTC. The full variable domain, in which reference TRBV5-1 and TRBJ2-1 provide the parts outside the CDR3, is KAGVTQTPRYLIKTRGQQVTLSCSPISGHRSVSWYQQTPGQGLQFLFEYFSETQRNKGNFPGRFSGRQFSNSRSEMNVSTLELGDSALYLCASSPAGTSDTEQFFGPGTRLTVL.

There are a few counts of this clonotype. The rearrangement links TRBV27 to TRBJ2-1; the D gene is possibly TRBD1 (6 bases). CDR1 is MNHEY and CDR2 is SMNVEV in the germline V gene (reference sequence). The length of the CDR3 is 13 residues. The V end lost 6 bases, the J end lost 4 bases, and 10 bases lay between the germline ends. CDR3 protein: CASRGTRYNEQFF. The CDR3 bases are TGTGCCAGCAGGGGGACAAGGTACAATGAGCAGTTCTTC.

The chain couples TRBV5-1 to TRBJ2-1; 8 bases align to TRBD2. Trimming cost V 1 base and J 14 bases; bases outside gene matches: 11. Germline V gene lookup returns CDR1 SGHRS and CDR2 YFSETQ. The CDR3 covers 14 residues. CDR3 in amino acids: CASSLTRGGLRKFF. CDR3 nucleotide sequence: TGCGCCAGCAGCTTGACTCGGGGGGGCTTAAGAAAGTTCTTC.

The rearrangement links TRBV28 to TRBJ2-5; D unresolved. Germline CDR1 is MDHEN and CDR2 is SYDVKM. V was trimmed by 6 bases and J by 1 base, leaving 9 bases between them. The CDR3 is 13 amino acids. In nucleotides, the CDR3 is TGTGCCAGCAGACTGCGGTCCCAAGAGACCCAGTACTTC. The encoded protein is CASRLRSQETQYF.

In its sample, this clonotype was seen a few times. The V gene is TRBV10-3, the J gene TRBJ2-3; D gene uncertain. The V and J ends lost 2 bases and 2 bases respectively, with 11 bases between them. CDR1 and CDR2 from the germline V gene are ENHRY and SYGVKD. This CDR3 spans 15 amino acids. CDR3 protein: CAISEPTRVTDTQYF. DNA of the CDR3: TGTGCCATCAGTGAGCCAACAAGAGTCACAGATACGCAGTATTTT.

The chain carries TRBV4-3 and TRBJ2-7; unclear D gene. V was cut by 1 base and J by 0 bases, with 10 bases left in between. Looked up from germline, CDR1 is LGHNA and CDR2 is YSLEER. The CDR3 extends over 15 amino acids. The CDR3, as DNA: TGCGCCAGCAGCCAAGGAATGGGCGGCTCCTACGAGCAGTACGTC. It specifies CASSQGMGGSYEQYV.

The chain combines TRBV6-5 with TRBJ2-1, with D perhaps matching TRBD1 or TRBD2 (5 bases each). CDR1 is MNHEY and CDR2 is SVGAGI in the germline V gene. CDR3 length: 14 residues. Trimming took off 4 bases at V and 8 bases at J, with 15 bases between the two ends. CDR3 bases: TGTGCCAGCAGTTCCCGGGGCTCAGGTGATGAGCAGTTCTTC. This translates into CASSSRGSGDEQFF.

A few counts support this clonotype. V usage is TRBV5-5 and J usage is TRBJ1-4, with D uncertain. Germline V lookup: CDR1 SGHKS, CDR2 YYEKEE (reference sequence). The CDR3 extends over 16 amino acids. V lost 0 bases and J 10 bases, leaving 19 bases between the germline ends. The CDR3 region is CASSLATTSFPRKLFF. CDR3 DNA: TGTGCCAGCAGCTTGGCCACAACCTCCTTCCCCCGAAAACTGTTTTTT.

This clonotype appeared a few times. The rearrangement uses TRBV4-2 and TRBJ2-2; perhaps TRBD2 as D (5 bases). CDR1 is LGHNA and CDR2 is YNFKEQ in the germline V gene. The germline V and J ends were trimmed by 0 bases and 7 bases, with 9 bases remaining between them. The length of the CDR3 is 14 residues. The CDR3 region is CASSQEVSVGELFF. CDR3 nucleotides: TGTGCCAGCAGCCAAGAAGTTAGCGTCGGGGAGCTGTTTTTT.

This clonotype has ten or more counts. The rearrangement uses TRBV20-1 and TRBJ2-1; 7 bases align to TRBD2. The CDR3 totals 13 residues. Germline V gene lookup returns CDR1 DFQATT and CDR2 SNEGSKA (reference sequence). V was pared by 4 bases and J by 4 bases, with 4 bases of the junction left unmatched. DNA for the CDR3: TGCAGTGCTATGGGAGGGCTATACAATGAGCAGTTCTTC. It specifies CSAMGGLYNEQFF.

The CDR3 coding sequence is TGCGCCAGCAGCGAGGGGCACGTTGCTAATGAAAAACTGTTTTTT. Its translation is CASSEGHVANEKLFF. This sequence joins TRBV5-1 and TRBJ1-4; weak D call: TRBD1 (5 bases). Trimming removed 4 bases at V and 3 bases at J, with 13 bases between. The CDR3 has 15 residues. Looked up from germline, CDR1 is SGHRS and CDR2 is YFSETQ.

This clonotype was seen repeatedly, ten times or more. The chain recombines TRBV7-2 with TRBJ2-1, with D tentatively TRBD1 (6 bases). V dropped 0 bases and J dropped 9 bases, with 15 bases sitting between them. Germline CDR1 and CDR2: SGHTA and FQGNSA. The CDR3 covers 15 residues. The CDR3 coding sequence is TGTGCCAGCAGCTTAGCAATCCCAGGGGTCCCTGAGCAGTTCTTC. This sequence encodes CASSLAIPGVPEQFF.

This clonotype showed up many times. The gene calls are TRBV10-3 and TRBJ1-4; D is uncertain. This CDR3 is 13 amino acids long. From germline, CDR1 is ENHRY and CDR2 SYGVKD. V was pared by 4 bases and J by 3 bases, with 6 bases between. The CDR3 is CAISAGANEKLFF. CDR3 coding DNA: TGTGCCATCAGTGCCGGGGCTAATGAAAAACTGTTTTTT.

This clonotype was observed a few times. V is TRBV2 and J is TRBJ1-5; D possibly corresponds to TRBD1 (5 bases). This CDR3 has 15 residues. The V gene lost 6 bases and the J gene lost 2 bases, with 14 bases spanning the gap. The germline V gene has CDR1 SNHLY and CDR2 FYNNEI. DNA of the CDR3: TGTGCCAGCAGAAAAAACCTACAGGGCAATCAGCCCCAGCATTTT. Translating it yields CASRKNLQGNQPQHF.

Worth noting for this clonotype: The conserved phenylalanine or tryptophan is not found at the CDR3 terminus, so this likely reflects a read error. The chain has TRBV5-1 and TRBJ2-7, with TRBD2 matching over 8 bases. This CDR3 is 15 amino acids long. Germline loops: CDR1 SGHRS, CDR2 YFSETQ. The V and J ends lost 3 bases and 6 bases, in that order; junction bases with no gene match: 11. In DNA form, the CDR3 reads TGCGCCAGCAGCTCTGCTCCGGGAGGGGGAGGCGAGCAGTACTTA. Protein sequence: CASSSAPGGGGEQYL.

This clonotype was observed a handful of times. The chain has TRBV4-3 and TRBJ2-6, with 7 bases lining up with TRBD2. Germline CDR1 is LGHNA and CDR2 is YSLEER. Germline trimming cut 1 base from V and 4 bases from J; bases unmatched to any gene: 1. This CDR3 comprises 15 residues. The CDR3 DNA is TGCGCCAGCAGCCAAGCAGCGGGGGGGGCCAACGTCCTGACTTTC. It yields the protein CASSQAAGGANVLTF.

There are a few counts of this clonotype. The chain has TRBV10-3 and TRBJ2-3; weak D call: TRBD1 (5 bases). CDR1 and CDR2 (germline): ENHRY, SYGVKD. V was cut by 1 base and J by 5 bases, with 7 bases left in between. CDR3 length: 13 residues. In nucleotides, the CDR3 is TGTGCCATCAGTGAGTGGCAGGGAGATACGCAGTATTTT. This encodes CAISEWQGDTQYF.

The CDR3 spells CASRRGGNSPLHF. Written as DNA, the CDR3 is TGCGCCAGCCGAAGGGGGGGGAATTCACCCCTCCACTTT. The J gene is TRBJ1-6, the V gene TRBV10-2; a weak D match, TRBD1 (6 bases). The CDR3 totals 13 residues. Germline CDR1 reads WSHSY; CDR2 reads SAAADI. V shed 8 bases and J shed 7 bases, with 12 bases lying between them.

The chain employs TRBV6-2 or TRBV6-3 and TRBJ2-3; D is perhaps TRBD2 (5 bases). There are 9 residues in the CDR3. Germline lookup yields CDR1 MNHEY and CDR2 SVGEGT. V dropped 7 bases and J dropped 14 bases, with 10 bases sitting between them. This CDR3 reads CASKNGGYF. As DNA, the CDR3 is TGTGCCAGCAAGAACGGAGGGTATTTT.

This clonotype was found a few times. The V gene is TRBV5-1, the J gene TRBJ2-2, with TRBD2 matching over 8 bases. The length of the CDR3 is 14 residues. V dropped 4 bases and J dropped 8; count of bases not matched to a gene: 7. Germline values: CDR1 SGHRS, CDR2 YFSETQ. CDR3 sequence: CASSRGGSPGELFF. CDR3 DNA sequence: TGCGCCAGCAGCCGGGGGGGTTCCCCTGGGGAGCTGTTTTTT.

This clonotype was observed a few times. The V gene is TRBV4-1, the J gene TRBJ1-4; 7 bases align to TRBD1. Per germline, CDR1 MGHRA and CDR2 YSYEKL. With V trimmed by 5 bases and J by 7 bases, 13 bases remained unmatched. The CDR3 is 16 amino acids. The CDR3 spells CASSSTPQGGGEKLFF. The CDR3 region has the DNA TGCGCCAGCAGCTCCACACCCCAGGGGGGGGGTGAAAAACTGTTTTTT.